The entry below gives a single TCR beta chain sequence along with its context. As yet, its antigen is unknown. This record comes from a study of vaccination and CD4 T cells after COVID-19. Study-wide context: Overlapping SARS-CoV-2, HCoV-NL63, HCoV-OC43 and HCoV-229E spike peptides stimulated the cells.

Germline values: CDR1 MNHEY, CDR2 SVGEGT. V shed 7 bases and J shed 4 bases, with 14 bases lying between them. The CDR3 length is 13 residues. The Oncomine TCR Beta short-read assay was applied to DNA of cultured CD4+ T cells. Via MiXCR, TCRdb re-called the PCR reads, giving one row per CDR3 protein. The sample has 24,000 or so distinct CDR3 sequences, about 54% seen once. This sample's treatment: approximately 11-day PBMC culture with coronavirus spike peptide pools or control peptides (ViraFEST assay). This TCR was recovered from a human donor who had recovered from COVID-19. The sample taken for sequencing was CD4+ T cells from blood, cultured in vitro. The V gene is TRBV6-2 or TRBV6-3, the J gene TRBJ2-7, with a weak D call TRBD1 (6 bases). For the CDR3, the DNA is TGTGCCAGCACTCGCGGACAGTCTTACGAGCAGTACTTC. This codes for CASTRGQSYEQYF.